Listed here are 2 T cell receptor beta chains from one sample, sequenced in a study of OX40 agonist ivuxolimab in advanced cancers. Produced via immunoSEQ multiplex PCR; TCRdb's table is partial and in-frame only. Of roughly 110,000 clones in the sample, about nine tenths were seen once. This sample comprised CD4+ or CD8+ T cells sorted from blood, obtained in a trial of the OX40 agonist ivuxolimab. These receptor sequences come from an adult with an advanced solid tumor such as melanoma, head and neck, liver or kidney cancer.

Only one count was recorded for this clone. The chain employs TRBV7-2 and TRBJ2-5; D gene uncertain. The V gene lost 3 bases and the J gene lost 0 bases, with 5 bases spanning the gap. CDR3 length: 13 amino acids. From germline, CDR1 is SGHTA and CDR2 FQGNSA. The CDR3 DNA sequence: TGTGCCAGCAGCTTCCAATACCAAGAGACCCAGTACTTC. Its protein is CASSFQYQETQYF. The full variable domain, with the rest looked up from reference TRBV7-2 and TRBJ2-5, is GAGVSQSPSNKVTEKGKDVELRCDPISGHTALYWYRQSLGQGLEFLIYFQGNSAPDKSGLPSDRFSAERTGGSVSTLTIQRTQQEDSAVYLCASSFQYQETQYFGPGTRLLVL.

The V gene is TRBV30, the J gene TRBJ1-1, with 7 bases aligning to TRBD1. The V gene end was trimmed by 0 bases and the J gene end by 0 bases; junction bases not matched to a gene: 7. CDR1 and CDR2 from the germline V gene are GTSNPN and SVGIG (reference sequence). This CDR3 has 16 amino acids. The CDR3 spells CAWSVGRTGLNTEAFF. The CDR3 DNA reads TGTGCCTGGAGTGTAGGAAGGACAGGACTGAACACTGAAGCTTTCTTT.